This entry concerns a single T cell receptor (beta chain). Its specificity is unknown. These data originate in a study of cytotoxic CD8 clonotypes in ibrutinib-treated CLL. General study results and limits: Whereas clonality rose at ibrutinib response, it declined toward baseline at progression.

The table came from immunoSEQ multiplex PCR; TCRdb's copy has only in-frame clones and leaves some out. The table has approximately 320,000 clones, 67% seen once. The receptor was isolated from a human donor with chronic lymphocytic leukemia. This material consisted of PBMCs, taken after 36 months of ibrutinib treatment.

The CDR3 region is CASSYYGGIYNSPLHF. CDR3 DNA: TGTGCCAGCAGTTACTATGGGGGCATTTATAATTCACCCCTCCACTTT. This chain joins TRBV6-6 and TRBJ1-6; the D gene is possibly TRBD1 (6 bases). Between the trimmed V and J ends, which lost 1 base and 4 bases, there was a span of 11 bases. Germline assignment: CDR1 MNHNY and CDR2 SVGAGI (reference sequence). This CDR3 has 16 amino acids.